The 30 T cell receptor beta chains listed next were all sequenced from one sample in a study of blood T cell repertoires in COVID-19. Assay: immunoSEQ multiplex PCR; the TCRdb copy retains only in-frame clones and omits some. In the table there are about 120,000 clones, about four fifths of which are singletons. The sequencing input was peripheral blood. These receptors were obtained from a young man with COVID-19, enrolled during active disease.

J is TRBJ2-7 and V is TRBV27; the match to TRBD1 covers 9 bases. V gave up 5 bases and J gave up 0 bases; unmatched junction bases: 2. Germline V gene data show CDR1 as MNHEY and CDR2 as SMNVEV (reference sequence). The CDR3 runs 14 residues. The CDR3 DNA reads as TGTGCCAGCAGTGGACAGGGGTTCTCCTACGAGCAGTACTTC. It specifies CASSGQGFSYEQYF.

This clone was counted a few times. V is TRBV27 and J is TRBJ2-5; possibly TRBD2 for D (6 bases). This CDR3 is built from 16 residues. Germline V gene lookup returns CDR1 MNHEY and CDR2 SMNVEV (reference sequence). The ends were cut back, 0 bases at V and 4 bases at J, with 15 bases in the middle. CDR3 sequence (DNA): TGTGCCAGCAGTTTATCGGGAGGTGAAAGAAGAGAGACCCAGTACTTC. It specifies CASSLSGGERRETQYF.

The chain recombines TRBV6-5 with TRBJ2-5; 7 bases are shared with TRBD1. The germline gives CDR1 MNHEY, CDR2 SVGAGI. The CDR3 is 14 residues long. J was trimmed by 5 bases and V by 2 bases; bases with no gene match: 5. The CDR3 region is CASSYKGAPETQYF. The CDR3 DNA sequence: TGTGCCAGCAGTTACAAGGGGGCGCCTGAGACCCAGTACTTC.

This rearrangement joins TRBV6-5 to TRBJ2-2; D not certain. Germline V lookup: CDR1 MNHEY, CDR2 SVGAGI. This CDR3 region has 14 residues. V was cut by 0 bases and J by 3 bases, with 5 bases left in between. The DNA of the CDR3 is TGTGCCAGCAGTTACTCTCGTTACACCGGGGAGCTGTTTTTT. Its protein is CASSYSRYTGELFF.

The chain combines TRBV3-1 (or the pseudogene TRBV3-2) with TRBJ2-7; no definite D call. Trimming left V 4 bases short and J 4 bases short, with 14 bases between. Per germline, CDR1 LGHDT and CDR2 YNNKEL (reference sequence). This CDR3 has 14 amino acids. The CDR3 spells CASSLSNQVYEQYF. The CDR3 nucleotides are TGTGCCAGCAGCCTTAGTAATCAGGTGTACGAGCAGTACTTC.

This sequence joins TRBV7-9 and TRBJ2-6; the match to TRBD1 covers 7 bases. J gave up 0 bases and V 4 bases, and 9 bases lay outside the gene matches. This CDR3 has 18 amino acids. Germline CDR1 reads SEHNR; CDR2 reads FQNEAQ (reference sequence). The CDR3 spells CASSSTETGRSGANVLTF. CDR3 sequence (DNA): TGTGCCAGCAGCTCTACGGAGACAGGGCGCTCTGGGGCCAACGTCCTGACTTTC.

This chain links TRBV5-1 with TRBJ2-1, with D perhaps matching TRBD1 (6 bases). The CDR3 has 13 residues. Germline CDR1 is SGHRS and CDR2 is YFSETQ. V was pared by 0 bases and J by 6 bases, with 7 bases between. This CDR3 reads CASSLEGVNEQFF. The CDR3 region has the DNA TGCGCCAGCAGCTTGGAGGGGGTCAATGAGCAGTTCTTC.

The chain is built from TRBV9 and TRBJ2-1; 16 nucleotides match TRBD2. The CDR3 has 17 amino acids. The germline V gene has CDR1 SGDLS and CDR2 YYNGEE. V was pared by 4 bases and J by 8 bases, with 9 bases of the junction left unmatched. CDR3: CASSPGTSGGALDEQFF. CDR3 coding DNA: TGTGCCAGCAGCCCGGGGACTAGCGGGGGGGCCTTGGATGAGCAGTTCTTC.

The rearrangement joins TRBV5-1 to TRBJ1-3; a weak D match, TRBD1 (5 bases). CDR1 is SGHRS and CDR2 is YFSETQ in the germline V gene. The CDR3 spans 15 residues. V dropped 4 bases and J dropped 0 bases, with 11 bases sitting between them. CDR3 DNA sequence: TGCGCCAGCAGCCCCCGACAGCCCTCTGGAAACACCATATATTTT. Its protein product is CASSPRQPSGNTIYF.

The chain couples TRBV28 to TRBJ2-4, with 7 positions matching TRBD2. CDR1 and CDR2 from the germline V gene are MDHEN and SYDVKM. CDR3 length: 15 amino acids. V dropped 2 bases and J dropped 1; count of bases not matched to a gene: 2. As DNA, the CDR3 is TGTGCCAGCAGTTTAAGGGGAGGGGCCAAAAACATTCAGTACTTC. This gives the protein CASSLRGGAKNIQYF.

This chain joins TRBV30 and TRBJ2-7, with D possibly TRBD2 on 6 matching bases. Looked up from germline, CDR1 is GTSNPN and CDR2 is SVGIG (reference sequence). This CDR3 region has 15 residues. Deletions cut 3 bases from V and 6 bases from J, with 21 bases between. CDR3 DNA sequence: TGTGCCTGGAGGGAGGTGGCGGGACCAGGCCGCGAGCAGTACTTC. Translation gives CAWREVAGPGREQYF.

This sequence joins TRBV14 and TRBJ2-7; TRBD1 is a possible D gene (5 bases). CDR3 length equals 13 residues. Germline lookup yields CDR1 SGHDN and CDR2 FVKESK. Trimming shortened V by 2 bases and J by 6 bases, and 11 bases separated the two germline ends. CDR3 residues: CASSQYRSSEQYF. In nucleotides, the CDR3 is TGTGCCAGCAGCCAATACAGGTCAAGCGAGCAGTACTTC.

This clone was detected once. V usage is TRBV28 and J usage is TRBJ2-1; 7 bases align to TRBD1. The CDR3 is made up of 14 amino acids. CDR1 MDHEN and CDR2 SYDVKM come from the germline V gene. After removal of 9 bases from V and 2 bases from J, the junction contained 7 bases not matched to a gene. This CDR3 reads CASTWGQPYNEQFF. The CDR3 DNA follows: TGTGCCAGTACGTGGGGACAGCCCTACAATGAGCAGTTCTTC.

This chain connects TRBV10-3 to TRBJ1-1; TRBD1 matches 9 bases. CDR3 length equals 13 residues. Germline values: CDR1 ENHRY, CDR2 SYGVKD. Losses at the gene ends were 11 bases for V and 1 base for J; bases not matched to a gene: 5. The CDR3 is CASIQGANTEAFF. The DNA for the CDR3 is TGTGCCTCAATACAGGGGGCGAACACTGAAGCTTTCTTT.

The genes are TRBV11-2 and TRBJ1-1; D is ambiguous. Between the trimmed V and J ends, which lost 1 base and 5 bases, there was a span of 8 bases. The CDR3 sequence is 13 residues long. Germline CDR1 is SGHAT and CDR2 is FQNNGV. CDR3 sequence reads: CASSLAGETEAFF. The CDR3 coding sequence is TGTGCCAGCAGCTTAGCCGGGGAAACTGAAGCTTTCTTT.

The chain carries TRBV27 and TRBJ1-6; possibly TRBD1 for D (5 bases). V was cut by 5 bases and J by 0 bases, with 11 bases left in between. The germline CDR1 and CDR2 sequences are MNHEY and SMNVEV (reference sequence). The CDR3 covers 16 residues. Here the CDR3 reads CASSPGRSSYNSPLHF. The CDR3 DNA is TGTGCCAGCAGTCCAGGGCGCAGCTCCTATAATTCACCCCTCCACTTT.

In its sample, this clone was seen once. V is TRBV7-9 and J is TRBJ2-3; 11 nucleotides line up with TRBD1. The J segment lost 6 bases and the V segment lost 2 bases, leaving 7 bases of the junction unmatched. The CDR3 is made up of 16 amino acids. CDR1 SEHNR and CDR2 FQNEAQ come from the germline V gene (reference sequence). The CDR3 DNA is TGTGCCAGCAGCTTACTAGGACAGGGGGCAAGGGATACGCAGTATTTT. Protein sequence: CASSLLGQGARDTQYF.

The chain employs TRBV29-1 and TRBJ2-3; 11 positions match TRBD2. Germline lookup yields CDR1 SQVTM and CDR2 ANQGSEA. V dropped 5 bases and J dropped 2; count of bases not matched to a gene: 3. CDR3 length equals 14 residues. The CDR3 nucleotides read TGCAGCGTTCCGGGACTAGCGGACACAGATACGCAGTATTTT. Translation gives CSVPGLADTDTQYF.

The rearrangement links TRBV5-6 to TRBJ2-1, with a weak D call TRBD1 (6 bases). This CDR3 contains 15 residues. V was pared by 1 base and J by 1 base, with 9 bases between. Germline CDR1 SGHDT, CDR2 YYEEEE. The CDR3 bases are TGTGCCAGCAGCTTGTTACAGGGATCCTACAATGAGCAGTTCTTC. This translates into CASSLLQGSYNEQFF.

The rearrangement joins TRBV19 to TRBJ1-6; 7 bases line up with TRBD1. The CDR3 is made up of 15 amino acids. Germline V lookup: CDR1 LNHDA, CDR2 SQIVND (reference sequence). V gave up 5 bases and J gave up 3 bases; unmatched junction bases: 4. As DNA, the CDR3 is TGTGCCAGTAGTTCGGACAGGCTCTATAATTCACCCCTCCACTTT. Translation gives CASSSDRLYNSPLHF.

The V call is TRBV5-6, the J call TRBJ2-3; D not certain. The V gene lost 0 bases and the J gene lost 6 bases, with 14 bases spanning the gap. This CDR3 has 15 amino acids. CDR1 is SGHDT, CDR2 YYEEEE, per germline. CDR3 in amino acids: CASSLAVAFGDTQYF. The CDR3 DNA sequence: TGTGCCAGCAGCTTGGCGGTAGCCTTCGGGGATACGCAGTATTTT.

The rearrangement uses TRBV4-1 and TRBJ2-1; the match to TRBD2 covers 8 bases. The J segment lost 7 bases and the V segment lost 1 base, leaving 9 bases of the junction unmatched. CDR1 MGHRA and CDR2 YSYEKL come from the germline V gene. There are 16 residues in the CDR3. The CDR3 DNA reads TGCGCCAGCAGCCAAGTGGGTCGGGGGGGCCGGAATGAGCAGTTCTTC. Protein: CASSQVGRGGRNEQFF.

The chain combines TRBV5-1 with TRBJ2-5; TRBD1 matches at 7 bases. Losses at the gene ends were 2 bases for V and 2 bases for J; bases not matched to a gene: 3. Germline V gene data show CDR1 as SGHRS and CDR2 as YFSETQ. The CDR3 contains 14 residues. This chain's CDR3 is CASSFGTVQETQYF. The CDR3 nucleotides read TGCGCCAGCAGCTTTGGGACAGTACAAGAGACCCAGTACTTC.

The J gene is TRBJ2-7, the V gene TRBV11-3; the match to TRBD1 covers 7 bases. V was clipped by 6 bases and J by 2 bases; unmatched bases: 7. The germline gives CDR1 SGHNT, CDR2 YENEEA. This CDR3 is 14 amino acids long. The CDR3 sequence: CASRLQGTAYEQYF. CDR3 bases: TGTGCCAGCAGACTACAGGGGACAGCCTACGAGCAGTACTTC. Drawing the rest from reference TRBV11-3 and TRBJ2-7, the complete variable domain is EAGVVQSPRYKIIEKKQPVAFWCNPISGHNTLYWYLQNLGQGPELLIRYENEEAVDDSQLPKDRFSAERLKGVDSTLKIQPAELGDSAVYLCASRLQGTAYEQYFGPGTRLTVT.

Only a few counts were recorded for this clone. The chain carries TRBV19 and TRBJ1-1; a weak D match, TRBD1 (6 bases). V was cut by 6 bases and J by 3 bases, with 17 bases left in between. The CDR3 contains 15 residues. The germline V gene encodes CDR1 LNHDA and CDR2 SQIVND (reference sequence). CDR3 nucleotides: TGTGCCAGTAGGCCTAGGGGGACCCGGGACACTGAAGCTTTCTTT. As protein: CASRPRGTRDTEAFF.

The rearrangement links TRBV5-1 to TRBJ2-7, with D tentatively TRBD2 (6 bases). V lost 4 bases to trimming and J lost 3 bases, with 20 bases between them. The CDR3 totals 16 residues. Germline-derived CDR1 and CDR2 are SGHRS and YFSETQ. CDR3 region: CASSLGGSERHYEQYF. CDR3 sequence (DNA): TGCGCCAGCAGCCTCGGAGGGTCGGAAAGACACTACGAGCAGTACTTC.

This chain links TRBV27 with TRBJ1-4; TRBD1 matches 8 bases. The CDR3 is 16 amino acids. After removal of 7 bases from V and 2 bases from J, the junction contained 9 bases not matched to a gene. Germline V gene data show CDR1 as MNHEY and CDR2 as SMNVEV (reference sequence). The CDR3 nucleotides read TGTGCCAGCACCTCTTTTTCAGGGGGCACTAATGAAAAACTGTTTTTT. The encoded protein is CASTSFSGGTNEKLFF. The full variable domain, completed using reference TRBV27 and TRBJ1-4, is EAQVTQNPRYLITVTGKKLTVTCSQNMNHEYMSWYRQDPGLGLRQIYYSMNVEVTDKGDVPEGYKVSRKEKRNFPLILESPSPNQTSLYFCASTSFSGGTNEKLFFGSGTQLSVL.

The rearrangement links TRBV10-3 to TRBJ2-1, with 9 bases lining up with TRBD1. Germline lookup yields CDR1 ENHRY and CDR2 SYGVKD. With V trimmed by 5 bases and J by 6 bases, 8 bases remained unmatched. The CDR3 loop spans 15 amino acids. CDR3: CAISTGTGNPNEQFF. Written as DNA, the CDR3 is TGTGCCATCAGTACCGGGACAGGGAATCCCAATGAGCAGTTCTTC.

The chain combines TRBV7-2 with TRBJ2-5, with 8 bases fitting TRBD2. Trimming took 5 bases from V and 1 from J; bases not matched to a gene: 3. The CDR3 totals 14 residues. Germline V gene data show CDR1 as SGHTA and CDR2 as FQGNSA. DNA of the CDR3: TGTGCCAGCAGCGCCGGGGGGGTCCAAGAGACCCAGTACTTC. It is translated as CASSAGGVQETQYF. The whole variable domain, filled in from reference TRBV7-2 and TRBJ2-5, reads GAGVSQSPSNKVTEKGKDVELRCDPISGHTALYWYRQSLGQGLEFLIYFQGNSAPDKSGLPSDRFSAERTGGSVSTLTIQRTQQEDSAVYLCASSAGGVQETQYFGPGTRLLVL.

The chain combines TRBV11-3 with TRBJ2-1; 10 bases are a match to TRBD2. The J segment lost 7 bases and the V segment lost 5 bases, leaving 17 bases of the junction unmatched. The germline V gene encodes CDR1 SGHNT and CDR2 YENEEA. The CDR3 has 18 amino acids. The CDR3 DNA reads TGTGCCAGCAGCCTCGCCCCCCTTAGCGGGGGGATAGGAAATGAGCAGTTCTTC. Encoded protein: CASSLAPLSGGIGNEQFF.